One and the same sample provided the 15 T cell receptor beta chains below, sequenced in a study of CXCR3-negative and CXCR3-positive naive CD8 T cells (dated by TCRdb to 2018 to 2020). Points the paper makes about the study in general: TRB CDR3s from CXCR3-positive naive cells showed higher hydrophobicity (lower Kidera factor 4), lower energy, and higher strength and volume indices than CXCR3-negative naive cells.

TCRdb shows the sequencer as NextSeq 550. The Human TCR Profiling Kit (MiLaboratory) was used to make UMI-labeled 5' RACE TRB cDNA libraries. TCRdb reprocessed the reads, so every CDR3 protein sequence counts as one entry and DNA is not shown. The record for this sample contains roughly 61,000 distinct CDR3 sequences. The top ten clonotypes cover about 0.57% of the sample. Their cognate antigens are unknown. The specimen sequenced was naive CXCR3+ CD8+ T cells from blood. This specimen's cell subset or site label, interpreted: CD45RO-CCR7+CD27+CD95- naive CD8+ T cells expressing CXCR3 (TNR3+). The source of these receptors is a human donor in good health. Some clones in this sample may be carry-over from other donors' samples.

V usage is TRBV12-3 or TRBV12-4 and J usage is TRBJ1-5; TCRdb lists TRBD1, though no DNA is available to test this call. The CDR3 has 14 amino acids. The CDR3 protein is CASSQGKFNQPQHF.

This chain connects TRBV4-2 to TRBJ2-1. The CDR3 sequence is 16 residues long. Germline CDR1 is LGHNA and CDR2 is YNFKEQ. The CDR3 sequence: CASSQDPGTYDNEQFF.

Here the CDR3 reads CASSRNPGGGGLQVGQPQHF. The J gene is TRBJ1-5, the V gene TRBV21-1; lacking DNA, the TRBD1 call made by TCRdb goes unchecked. TRBV21-1 is flagged as a pseudogene. The CDR3 covers 20 residues.

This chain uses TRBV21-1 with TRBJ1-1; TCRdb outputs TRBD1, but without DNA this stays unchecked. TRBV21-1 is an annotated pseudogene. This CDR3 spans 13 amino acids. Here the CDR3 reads CASAASLNTEAFF.

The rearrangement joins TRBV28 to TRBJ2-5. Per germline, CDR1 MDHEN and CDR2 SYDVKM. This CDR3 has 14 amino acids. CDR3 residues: CASSLVAVQETQYF.

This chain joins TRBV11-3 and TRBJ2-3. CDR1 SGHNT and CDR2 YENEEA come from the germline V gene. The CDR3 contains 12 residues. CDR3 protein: CASSYSTDTQYF.

The CDR3 is CSVELLDRPNTEAFF. V is TRBV29-1 and J is TRBJ1-1; TCRdb picks TRBD1, but there is no DNA to check that call. The CDR3 contains 15 residues. From germline, CDR1 is SQVTM and CDR2 ANQGSEA.

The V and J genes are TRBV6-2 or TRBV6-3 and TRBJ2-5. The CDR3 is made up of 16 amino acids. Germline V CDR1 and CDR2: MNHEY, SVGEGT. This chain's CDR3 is CASSLQLWGYQETQYF.

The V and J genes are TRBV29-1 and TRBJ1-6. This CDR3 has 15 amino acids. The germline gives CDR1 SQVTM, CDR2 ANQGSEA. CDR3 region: CSVKEGFEVNSPLHF.

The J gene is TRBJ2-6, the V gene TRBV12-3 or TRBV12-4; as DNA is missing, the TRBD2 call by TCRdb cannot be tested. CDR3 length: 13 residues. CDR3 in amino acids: CASLSRPGQVLTF.

CDR3 protein: CSVEDTALVEQFF. The rearrangement uses TRBV29-1 and TRBJ2-1. The CDR3 sequence is 13 residues long. Per germline, CDR1 SQVTM and CDR2 ANQGSEA.

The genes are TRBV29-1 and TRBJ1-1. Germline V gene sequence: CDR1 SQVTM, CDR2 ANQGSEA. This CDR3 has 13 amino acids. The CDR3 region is CSVEITAGTEAFF.

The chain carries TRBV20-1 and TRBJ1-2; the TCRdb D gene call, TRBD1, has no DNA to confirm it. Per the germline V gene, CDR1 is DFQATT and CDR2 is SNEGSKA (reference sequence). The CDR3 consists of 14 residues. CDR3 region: CSARDFVRVFGYTF.

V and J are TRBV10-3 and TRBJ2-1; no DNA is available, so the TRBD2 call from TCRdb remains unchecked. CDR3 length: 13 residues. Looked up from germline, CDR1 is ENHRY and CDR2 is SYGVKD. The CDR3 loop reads CAISDPSRGEQFF.

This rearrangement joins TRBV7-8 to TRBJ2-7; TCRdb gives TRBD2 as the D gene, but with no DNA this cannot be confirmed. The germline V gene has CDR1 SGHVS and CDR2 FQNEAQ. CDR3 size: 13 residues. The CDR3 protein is CASSLAALGEQYF.